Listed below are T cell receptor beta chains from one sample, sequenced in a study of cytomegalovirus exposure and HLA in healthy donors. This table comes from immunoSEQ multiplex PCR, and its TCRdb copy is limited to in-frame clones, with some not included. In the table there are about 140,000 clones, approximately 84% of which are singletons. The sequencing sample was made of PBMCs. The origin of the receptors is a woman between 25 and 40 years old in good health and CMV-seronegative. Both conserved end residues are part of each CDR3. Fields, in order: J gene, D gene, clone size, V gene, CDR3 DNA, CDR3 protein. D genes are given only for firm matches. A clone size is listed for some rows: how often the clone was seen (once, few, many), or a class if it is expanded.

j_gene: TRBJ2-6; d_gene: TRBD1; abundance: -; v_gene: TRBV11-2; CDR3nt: TGTGCCAGCAGCCACACGACAGGGTGGCCTGGGGCCAACGTCCTGACTTTC; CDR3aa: CASSHTTGWPGANVLTF
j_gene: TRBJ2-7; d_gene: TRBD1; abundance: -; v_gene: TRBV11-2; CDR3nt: TGTGCCAGCAGCTCAAACCGGGACAGCACCTACGAGCAGTACTTC; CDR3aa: CASSSNRDSTYEQYF
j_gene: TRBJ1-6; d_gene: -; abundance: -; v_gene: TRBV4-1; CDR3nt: TGCGCCAGCAGCCAACAACTGGGAGCATCACCCCTCCACTTT; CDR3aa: CASSQQLGASPLHF
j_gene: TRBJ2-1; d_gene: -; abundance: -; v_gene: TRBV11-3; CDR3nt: TGTGCCAGCAGCCCCTCCGAGGGCGGATACAATGAGCAGTTCTTC; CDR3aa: CASSPSEGGYNEQFF
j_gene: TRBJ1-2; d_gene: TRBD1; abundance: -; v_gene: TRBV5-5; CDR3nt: TGTGCCAGCAGCGCGGACAGGGGTGGAGGCTACACCTTC; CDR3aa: CASSADRGGGYTF
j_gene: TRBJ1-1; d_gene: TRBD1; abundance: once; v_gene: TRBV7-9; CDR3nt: TGTGCCAGCAGCTCGCCGGGACAGGGCACTGAAGCTTTCTTT; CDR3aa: CASSSPGQGTEAFF
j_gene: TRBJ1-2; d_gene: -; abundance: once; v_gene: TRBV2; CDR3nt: TGTGCCAGCCCGTTGAGGATGGACTATGGCTACACCTTC; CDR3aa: CASPLRMDYGYTF
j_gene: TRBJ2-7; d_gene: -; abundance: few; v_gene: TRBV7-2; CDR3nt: TGTGCCAGCAGCCCCAGCAGGGCAGGAAAGTACGAGCAGTACTTC; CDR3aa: CASSPSRAGKYEQYF
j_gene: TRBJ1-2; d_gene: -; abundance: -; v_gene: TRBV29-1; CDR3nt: TGCAGCGTTGGGGGGGAAAACTATGGCTACACCTTC; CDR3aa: CSVGGENYGYTF
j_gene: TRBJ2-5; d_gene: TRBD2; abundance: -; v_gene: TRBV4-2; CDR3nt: TGTGCCAGCAGCCAATTTAGCGGGGGGGGAGAGACCCAGTACTTC; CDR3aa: CASSQFSGGGETQYF
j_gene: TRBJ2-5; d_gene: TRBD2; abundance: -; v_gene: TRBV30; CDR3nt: TGTGCCTGGGGTAGCGGGGGCGCCGGGCTCCAAGAGACCCAGTACTTC; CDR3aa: CAWGSGGAGLQETQYF
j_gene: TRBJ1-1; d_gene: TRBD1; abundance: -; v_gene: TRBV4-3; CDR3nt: TGCGCCAGCAGCTCACAGGGGAGTACTGAAGCTTTCTTT; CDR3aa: CASSSQGSTEAFF
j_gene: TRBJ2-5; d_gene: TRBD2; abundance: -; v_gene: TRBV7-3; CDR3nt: TGTGCCAGCAGCTTAACCATGACTAGCGGAAACTTGCTATATAGGGAGACCCAGTACTTC; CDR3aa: CASSLTMTSGNLLYRETQYF
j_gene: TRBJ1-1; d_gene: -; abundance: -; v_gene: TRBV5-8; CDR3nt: TGTGCCAGCAGCCCCGAGGGTTATGTGACCCCTGAAGCTTTCTTT; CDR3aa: CASSPEGYVTPEAFF
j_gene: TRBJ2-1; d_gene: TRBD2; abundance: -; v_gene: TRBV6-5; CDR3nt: TGTGCCAGCAGTGAAGGCGGGGGGGCCAATGAGCAGTTCTTC; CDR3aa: CASSEGGGANEQFF
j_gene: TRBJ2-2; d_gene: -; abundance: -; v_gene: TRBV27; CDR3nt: TGTGCCAGCAGTTGGTCTAGCGCCGGGGAGCTGTTTTTT; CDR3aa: CASSWSSAGELFF
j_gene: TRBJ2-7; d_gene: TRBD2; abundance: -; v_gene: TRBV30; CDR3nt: TGTGCCTGGAGTGTGGGTCTAGGGCGGGGGGGCTACGAGCAGTACTTC; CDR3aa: CAWSVGLGRGGYEQYF
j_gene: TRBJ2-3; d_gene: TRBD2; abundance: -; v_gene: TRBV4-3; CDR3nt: TGCGCCAGCAGCCAAGCTCTAGCGGGGGGAGAGGGTAGCACAGATACGCAGTATTTT; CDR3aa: CASSQALAGGEGSTDTQYF
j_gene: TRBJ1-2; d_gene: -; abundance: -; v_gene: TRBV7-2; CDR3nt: TGTGCCAGCAGTCTACAGGGAAGTCGAGGTGGCTACACCTTC; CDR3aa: CASSLQGSRGGYTF
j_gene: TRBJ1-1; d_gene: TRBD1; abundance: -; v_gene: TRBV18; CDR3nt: TGTGCCAGCTCACCACCGGGACAGTCGGAAGCTTTCTTT; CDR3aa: CASSPPGQSEAFF
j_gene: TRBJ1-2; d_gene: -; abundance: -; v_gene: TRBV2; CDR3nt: TGTGCCAGCAGCGACGTAGCCAGATATGGCTACACCTTC; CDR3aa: CASSDVARYGYTF
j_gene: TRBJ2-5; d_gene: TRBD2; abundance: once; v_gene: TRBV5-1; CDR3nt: TGCGCCAGCAGCTCTTACACCGGGGGGGAGACCCAGTACTTC; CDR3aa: CASSSYTGGETQYF
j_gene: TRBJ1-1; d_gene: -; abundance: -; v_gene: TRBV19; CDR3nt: TGTGCCAGTAGTATAGAGTCGGGCAGGGGAGCTTTCTTT; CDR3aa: CASSIESGRGAFF
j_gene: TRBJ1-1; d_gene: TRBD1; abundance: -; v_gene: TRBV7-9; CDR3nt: TGTGCCAGCAGGGAGAACAGGGGGTGGAACACTGAAGCTTTCTTT; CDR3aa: CASRENRGWNTEAFF
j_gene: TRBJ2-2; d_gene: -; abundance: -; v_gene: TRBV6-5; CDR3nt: TGTGCCAGCAGGCCCACAGGGTACACCGGGGAGCTGTTTTTT; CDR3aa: CASRPTGYTGELFF
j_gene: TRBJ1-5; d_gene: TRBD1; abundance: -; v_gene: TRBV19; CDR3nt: TGTGCCAGTAGGAACCCCTTGACAGGGGAAGGCAATCAGCCCCAGCATTTT; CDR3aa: CASRNPLTGEGNQPQHF
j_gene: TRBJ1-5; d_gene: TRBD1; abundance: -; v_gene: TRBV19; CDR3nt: TGTGCCAGTACCGCAGGGGGCCCAAGCAATCAGCCCCAGCATTTT; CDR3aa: CASTAGGPSNQPQHF
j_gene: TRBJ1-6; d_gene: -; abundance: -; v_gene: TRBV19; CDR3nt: TGTGCCAGTAGTCCCGTGGCAGGGGCAGTAGATTCACCCCTCCACTTT; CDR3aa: CASSPVAGAVDSPLHF
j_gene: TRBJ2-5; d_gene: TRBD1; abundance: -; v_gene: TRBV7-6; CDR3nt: TGTGCCAGCAGCAAGTATACAGGGGCCCAAGAGACCCAGTACTTC; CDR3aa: CASSKYTGAQETQYF
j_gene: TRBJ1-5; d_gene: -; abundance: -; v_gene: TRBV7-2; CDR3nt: TGTGCCAGCAGCATAACCGGGGACAATCAGCCCCAGCATTTT; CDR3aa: CASSITGDNQPQHF
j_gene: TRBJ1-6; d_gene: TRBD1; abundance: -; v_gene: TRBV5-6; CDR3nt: TGTGCCAGCAGCGGGACAGGCCCGAAAAGTCTCCACTTT; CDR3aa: CASSGTGPKSLHF
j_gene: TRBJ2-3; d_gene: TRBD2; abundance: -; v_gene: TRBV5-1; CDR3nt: TGCGCCAGCAGCTTGGTAATAGGCGGGGGACTGGATACGCAGTATTTT; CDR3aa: CASSLVIGGGLDTQYF
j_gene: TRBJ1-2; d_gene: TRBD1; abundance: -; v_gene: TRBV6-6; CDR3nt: TGTGCCAGCAGTTACGTTGGGACAGGGTTCGAGGATGGCTACACCTTC; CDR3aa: CASSYVGTGFEDGYTF
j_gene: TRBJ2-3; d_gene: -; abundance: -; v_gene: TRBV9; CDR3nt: TGTGCCAGCAGCGTTGCTCCCCGGGACACAGATACGCAGTATTTT; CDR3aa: CASSVAPRDTDTQYF
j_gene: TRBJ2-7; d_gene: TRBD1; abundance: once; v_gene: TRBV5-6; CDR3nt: TGTGCCAGCAGCCCGGGCTGGACAGGGGTAAGCGAGCAGTACTTC; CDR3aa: CASSPGWTGVSEQYF
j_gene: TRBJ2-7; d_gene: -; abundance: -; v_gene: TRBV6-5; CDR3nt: TGTGCCAGCAGCTCCCCCGGCTACGAGCAGTACTTC; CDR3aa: CASSSPGYEQYF
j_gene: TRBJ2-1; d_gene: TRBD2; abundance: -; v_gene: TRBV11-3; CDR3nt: TGTGCCAGCAGCTCGGGGACTAGCGGGGGGGCCGATGAGCAGTTCTTC; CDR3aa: CASSSGTSGGADEQFF
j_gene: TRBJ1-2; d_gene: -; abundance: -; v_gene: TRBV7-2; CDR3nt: TGTGCCAGCAGCTTTTATGCAGGCAACTATGGCTACACCTTC; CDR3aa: CASSFYAGNYGYTF
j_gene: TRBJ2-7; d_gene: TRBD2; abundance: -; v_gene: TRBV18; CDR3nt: TGTGCCAGCTCACCTACGACTAGCGGGGGGACCTCCTACGAGCAGTACTTC; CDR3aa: CASSPTTSGGTSYEQYF
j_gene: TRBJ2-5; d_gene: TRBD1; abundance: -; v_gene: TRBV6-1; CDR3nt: TGTGCCAGCAGGGACAGGGGGGGGGAAGAGACCCAGTACTTC; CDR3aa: CASRDRGGEETQYF